Below, 2 T cell receptor beta chains from the same sample are listed, as sequenced in a study of blood T cell repertoires in COVID-19. Here immunoSEQ multiplex PCR was the method, and the copy in TCRdb shows in-frame clones only, minus some. The table includes about 270,000 clones, roughly 86% detected once. Specimen: peripheral blood. The receptor source for this set is a middle-aged man with active or convalescent COVID-19.

The chain combines TRBV29-1 with TRBJ1-1; D possibly corresponds to TRBD1 (5 bases). The V and J ends lost 5 bases and 4 bases respectively, with 11 bases between them. This CDR3 is 12 amino acids long. Germline assignment: CDR1 SQVTM and CDR2 ANQGSEA. CDR3 protein: CSVIWGGTEAFF. The DNA of the CDR3 is TGCAGCGTTATTTGGGGGGGCACTGAAGCTTTCTTT.

This clone has just one count. The CDR3 spells CASSQRTSGNEQFF. The CDR3, as DNA: TGCGCCAGCAGCCAAAGGACTAGTGGGAATGAGCAGTTCTTC. This sequence joins TRBV4-1 and TRBJ2-1; 7 bases are a match to TRBD2. CDR1 is MGHRA and CDR2 is YSYEKL in the germline V gene. J lost 7 bases, V lost 2 bases, and 5 bases had no gene match. The CDR3 is made up of 14 amino acids.